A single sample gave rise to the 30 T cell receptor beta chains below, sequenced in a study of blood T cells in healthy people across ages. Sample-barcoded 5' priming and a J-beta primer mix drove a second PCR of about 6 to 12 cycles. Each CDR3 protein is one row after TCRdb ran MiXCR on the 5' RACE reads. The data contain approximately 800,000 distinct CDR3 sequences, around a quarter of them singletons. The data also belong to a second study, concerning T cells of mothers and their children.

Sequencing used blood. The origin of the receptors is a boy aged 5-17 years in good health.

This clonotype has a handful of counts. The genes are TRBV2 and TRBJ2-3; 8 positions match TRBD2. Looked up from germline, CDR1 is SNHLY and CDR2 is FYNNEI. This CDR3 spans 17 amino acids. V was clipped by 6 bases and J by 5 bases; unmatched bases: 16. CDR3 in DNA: TGTGCCAGCAGCGCCCCCGGGGGGGGAGGGCCACGAGATACGCAGTATTTT. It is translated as CASSAPGGGGPRDTQYF.

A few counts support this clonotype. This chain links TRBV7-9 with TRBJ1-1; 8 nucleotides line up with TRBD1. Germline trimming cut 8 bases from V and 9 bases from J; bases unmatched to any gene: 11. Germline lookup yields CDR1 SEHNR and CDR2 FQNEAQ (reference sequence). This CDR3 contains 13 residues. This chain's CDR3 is CASGSMGQVKAFF. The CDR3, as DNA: TGTGCCAGCGGCTCAATGGGACAGGTTAAAGCTTTCTTT.

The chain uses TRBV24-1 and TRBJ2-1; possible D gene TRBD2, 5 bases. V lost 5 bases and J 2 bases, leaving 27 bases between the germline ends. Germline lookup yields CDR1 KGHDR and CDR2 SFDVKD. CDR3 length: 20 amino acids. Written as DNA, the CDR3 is TGTGCCACCAGTGGCCTGAAGGTATCCGGGGTCCACGGCCCCTACAATGAGCAGTTCTTC. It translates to CATSGLKVSGVHGPYNEQFF.

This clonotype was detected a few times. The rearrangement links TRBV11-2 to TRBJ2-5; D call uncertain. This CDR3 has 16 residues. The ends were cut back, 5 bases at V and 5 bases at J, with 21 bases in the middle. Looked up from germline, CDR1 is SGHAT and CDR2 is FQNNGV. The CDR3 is CASSQYSELLWETQYF. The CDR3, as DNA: TGTGCCAGCAGCCAATATTCAGAGCTACTTTGGGAGACCCAGTACTTC.

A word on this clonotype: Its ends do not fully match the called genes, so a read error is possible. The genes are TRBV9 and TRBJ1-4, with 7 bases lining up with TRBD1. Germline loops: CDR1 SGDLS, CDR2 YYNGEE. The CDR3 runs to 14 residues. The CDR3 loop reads CASSVQGGSEKLSF. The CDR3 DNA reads TGTGCCAGCAGCGTACAGGGGGGGAGTGAAAAACTGTCTTTT.

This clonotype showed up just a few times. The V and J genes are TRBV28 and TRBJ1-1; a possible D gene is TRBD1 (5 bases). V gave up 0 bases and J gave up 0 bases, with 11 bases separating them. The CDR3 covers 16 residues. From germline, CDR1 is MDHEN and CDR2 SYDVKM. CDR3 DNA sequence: TGTGCCAGCAGTTTATGGGCCGACAGATTGAACACTGAAGCTTTCTTT. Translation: CASSLWADRLNTEAFF.

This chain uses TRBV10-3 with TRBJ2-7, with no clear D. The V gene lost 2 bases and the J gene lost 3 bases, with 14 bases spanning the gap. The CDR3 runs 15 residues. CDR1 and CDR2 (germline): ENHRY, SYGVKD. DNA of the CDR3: TGTGCCATCAGTGAGGAGACCTACCCGGTCTACGAGCAGTACTTC. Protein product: CAISEETYPVYEQYF.

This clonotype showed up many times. The CDR3 DNA reads as TGTGCCAGCAGCTTAAGGGTGTTACTAGCGGGCCAAGGGGAGCAGTTCTTC. Translating gives CASSLRVLLAGQGEQFF. The chain has TRBV7-9 and TRBJ2-1; 9 positions match TRBD2. The trim removed 2 bases at V and 10 bases at J, leaving 15 bases unmatched. Germline V gene sequence: CDR1 SEHNR, CDR2 FQNEAQ (reference sequence). The CDR3 contains 17 residues.

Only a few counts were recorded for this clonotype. Here the CDR3 DNA reads TGTGCCAGCAGCCAAGATCCCGGACGCTCCTACAATGAGCAGTTCTTC. It yields the protein CASSQDPGRSYNEQFF. The gene calls are TRBV3-1 and TRBJ2-1, with D hard to call. This CDR3 spans 16 amino acids. Germline CDR1 LGHDT, CDR2 YNNKEL (reference sequence). Trimming removed 0 bases at V and 0 bases at J, with 9 bases between.

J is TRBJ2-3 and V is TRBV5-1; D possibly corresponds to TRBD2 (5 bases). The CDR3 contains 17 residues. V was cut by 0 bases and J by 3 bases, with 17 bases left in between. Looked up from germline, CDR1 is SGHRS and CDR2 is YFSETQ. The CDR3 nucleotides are TGCGCCAGCAGCTTGGATCTGGGCGGGCTAGGAACAGATACGCAGTATTTT. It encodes CASSLDLGGLGTDTQYF. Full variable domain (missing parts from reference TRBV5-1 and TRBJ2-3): KAGVTQTPRYLIKTRGQQVTLSCSPISGHRSVSWYQQTPGQGLQFLFEYFSETQRNKGNFPGRFSGRQFSNSRSEMNVSTLELGDSALYLCASSLDLGGLGTDTQYFGPGTRLTVL.

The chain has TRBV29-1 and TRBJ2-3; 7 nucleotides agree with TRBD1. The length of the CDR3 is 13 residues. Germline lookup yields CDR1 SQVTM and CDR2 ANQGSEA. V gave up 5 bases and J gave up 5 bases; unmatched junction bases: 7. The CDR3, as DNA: TGCAGCGTTCTAGGGGGCTTTATAGATACGCAGTATTTT. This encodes CSVLGGFIDTQYF.

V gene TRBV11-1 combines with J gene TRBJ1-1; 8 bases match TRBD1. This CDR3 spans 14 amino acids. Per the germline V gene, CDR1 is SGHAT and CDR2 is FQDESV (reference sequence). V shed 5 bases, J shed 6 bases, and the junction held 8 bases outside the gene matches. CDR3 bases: TGTGCCAGCAGCCTAAGACAGGGGACCGCTGAAGCTTTCTTT. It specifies CASSLRQGTAEAFF.

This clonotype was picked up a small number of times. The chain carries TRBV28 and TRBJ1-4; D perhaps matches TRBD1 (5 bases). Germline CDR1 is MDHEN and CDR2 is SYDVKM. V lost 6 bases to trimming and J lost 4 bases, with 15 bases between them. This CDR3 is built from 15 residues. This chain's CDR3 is CASSRPGRDNEKLFF. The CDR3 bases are TGTGCCAGCAGCCGTCCAGGGCGGGATAATGAAAAACTGTTTTTT.

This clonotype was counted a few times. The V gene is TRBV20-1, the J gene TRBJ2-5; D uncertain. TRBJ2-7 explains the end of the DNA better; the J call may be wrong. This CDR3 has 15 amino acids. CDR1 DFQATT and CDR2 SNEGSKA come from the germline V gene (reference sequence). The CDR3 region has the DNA TGCAGTGCTAGAGATAGAAGGTTTCCCTTCTACGAGCAGTACTTC. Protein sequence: CSARDRRFPFYEQYF.

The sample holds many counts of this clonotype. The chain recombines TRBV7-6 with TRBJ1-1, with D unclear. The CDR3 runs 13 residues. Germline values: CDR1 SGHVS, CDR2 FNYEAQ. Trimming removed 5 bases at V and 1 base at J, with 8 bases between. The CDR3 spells CASSRVGNTEAFF. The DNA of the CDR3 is TGTGCCAGCAGCCGCGTGGGGAACACTGAAGCTTTCTTT.

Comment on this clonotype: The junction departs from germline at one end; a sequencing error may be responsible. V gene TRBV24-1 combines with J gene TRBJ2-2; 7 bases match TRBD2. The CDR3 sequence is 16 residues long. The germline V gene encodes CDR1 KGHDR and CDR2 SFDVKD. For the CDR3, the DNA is TGCGCAACATGGGGCCAGGGACTACTGAACACCGGGGAGCTGTTTTTT. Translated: CATWGQGLLNTGELFF.

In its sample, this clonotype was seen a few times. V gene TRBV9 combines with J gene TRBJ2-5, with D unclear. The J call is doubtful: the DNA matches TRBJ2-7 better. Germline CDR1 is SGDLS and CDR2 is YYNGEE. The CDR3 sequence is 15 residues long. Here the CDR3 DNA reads TGTGCCAGCAGCGTAGGGTCACTACCACCATACGAGCAGTACTTC. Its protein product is CASSVGSLPPYEQYF.

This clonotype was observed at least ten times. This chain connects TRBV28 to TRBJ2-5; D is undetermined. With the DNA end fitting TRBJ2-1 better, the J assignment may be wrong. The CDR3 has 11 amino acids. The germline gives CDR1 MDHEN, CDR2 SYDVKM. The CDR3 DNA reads TGTGCCAGCAGTTTAGAGAATGAGCAGTTCTTC. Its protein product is CASSLENEQFF.

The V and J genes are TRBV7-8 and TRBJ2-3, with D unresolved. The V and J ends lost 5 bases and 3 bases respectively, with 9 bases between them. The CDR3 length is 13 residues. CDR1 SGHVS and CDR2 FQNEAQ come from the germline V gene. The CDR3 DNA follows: TGTGCCAGCAGCCCCTGGCGGACAGATACGCAGTATTTT. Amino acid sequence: CASSPWRTDTQYF.

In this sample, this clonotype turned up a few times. The CDR3 region is CASSQRSSGLYEQYF. The CDR3 nucleotides read TGTGCCAGCAGCCAACGGTCTAGCGGTCTCTACGAGCAGTACTTC. The chain recombines TRBV3-1 with TRBJ2-7; 7 bases line up with TRBD2. The trim removed 2 bases at V and 3 bases at J, leaving 7 bases unmatched. This CDR3 spans 15 amino acids. The V gene's germline CDR1 is LGHDT and CDR2 YNNKEL (reference sequence).

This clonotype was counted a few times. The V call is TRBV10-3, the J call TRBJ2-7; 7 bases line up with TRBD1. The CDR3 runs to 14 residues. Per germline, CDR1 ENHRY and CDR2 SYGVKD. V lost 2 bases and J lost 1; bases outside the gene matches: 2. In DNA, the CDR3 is TGTGCCATCAGTGAGGCAGGGGGATCCTACGAGCAGTACTTC. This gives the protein CAISEAGGSYEQYF.

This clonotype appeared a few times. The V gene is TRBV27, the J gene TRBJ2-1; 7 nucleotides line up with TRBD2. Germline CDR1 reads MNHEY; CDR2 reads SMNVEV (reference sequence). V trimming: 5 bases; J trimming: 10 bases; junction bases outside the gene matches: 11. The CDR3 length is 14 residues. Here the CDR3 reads CASSIRVGEGEQFF. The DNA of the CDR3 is TGTGCCAGCAGTATCAGGGTCGGGGAGGGAGAGCAGTTCTTC.

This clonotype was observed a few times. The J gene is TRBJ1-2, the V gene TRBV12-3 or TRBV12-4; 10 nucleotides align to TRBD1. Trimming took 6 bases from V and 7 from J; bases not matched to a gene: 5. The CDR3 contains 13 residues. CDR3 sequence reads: CASRLGTGAGYTF. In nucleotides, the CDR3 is TGTGCCAGCAGGTTGGGGACAGGGGCTGGCTACACCTTC.

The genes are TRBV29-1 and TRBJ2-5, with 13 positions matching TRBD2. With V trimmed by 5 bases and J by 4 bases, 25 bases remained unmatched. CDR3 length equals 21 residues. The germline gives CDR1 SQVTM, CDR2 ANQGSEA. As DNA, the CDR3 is TGCAGCGTTTGGGGGACAGGGGATTTTGGGACTAGCGGGGCCACTGTAGAGACCCAGTACTTC. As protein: CSVWGTGDFGTSGATVETQYF.

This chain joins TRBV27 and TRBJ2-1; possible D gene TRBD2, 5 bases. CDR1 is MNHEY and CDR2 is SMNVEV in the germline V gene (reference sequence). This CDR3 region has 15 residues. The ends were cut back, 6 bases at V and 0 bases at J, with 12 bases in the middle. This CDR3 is CASSNLAFSYNEQFF. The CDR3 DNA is TGTGCCAGCAGCAACCTAGCATTCTCCTACAATGAGCAGTTCTTC.

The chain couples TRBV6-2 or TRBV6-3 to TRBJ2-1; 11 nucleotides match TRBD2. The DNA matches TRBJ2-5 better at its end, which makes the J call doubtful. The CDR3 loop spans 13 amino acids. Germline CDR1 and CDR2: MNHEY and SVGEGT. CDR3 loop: CASRTSGEETQYF. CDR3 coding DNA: TGTGCCAGCAGGACTAGCGGGGAAGAGACCCAGTACTTC.

CDR3 nucleotide sequence: TGCAGCGCCATGGGACAGGCGCGCCACGAGCAGTACTTC. It codes for CSAMGQARHEQYF. The chain employs TRBV29-1 and TRBJ2-5; TRBD1 matches at 8 bases. The closer fit of TRBJ2-7 to the DNA end suggests the J call may be wrong. The CDR3 contains 13 residues. Germline CDR1 reads SQVTM; CDR2 reads ANQGSEA.

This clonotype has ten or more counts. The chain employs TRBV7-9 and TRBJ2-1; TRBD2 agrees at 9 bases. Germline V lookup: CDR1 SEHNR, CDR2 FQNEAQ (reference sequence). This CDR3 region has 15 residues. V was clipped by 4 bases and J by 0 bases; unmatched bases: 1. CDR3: CASSSTSGSYNEQFF. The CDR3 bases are TGTGCCAGCAGCTCGACTAGCGGCTCCTACAATGAGCAGTTCTTC.

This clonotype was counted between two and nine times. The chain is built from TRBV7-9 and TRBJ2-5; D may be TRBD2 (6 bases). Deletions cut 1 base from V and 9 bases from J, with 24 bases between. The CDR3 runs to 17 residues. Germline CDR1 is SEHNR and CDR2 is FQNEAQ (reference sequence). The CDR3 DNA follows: TGTGCCAGCAGCTTAGTAGGATGGGACCCGGGAGAGGGTTCCCAGTACTTC. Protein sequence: CASSLVGWDPGEGSQYF.

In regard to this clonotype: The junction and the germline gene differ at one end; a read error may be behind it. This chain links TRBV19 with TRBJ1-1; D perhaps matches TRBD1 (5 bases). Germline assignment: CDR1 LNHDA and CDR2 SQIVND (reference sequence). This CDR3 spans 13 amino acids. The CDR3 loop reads CASSIGGNTEAFF. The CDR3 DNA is TGTGCCAGTAGTATCGGGGGGAACACCGAAGCTTTCTTT. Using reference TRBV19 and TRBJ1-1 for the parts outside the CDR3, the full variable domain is DGGITQSPKYLFRKEGQNVTLSCEQNLNHDAMYWYRQDPGQGLRLIYYSQIVNDFQKGDIAEGYSVSREKKESFPLTVTSAQKNPTAFYLCASSIGGNTEAFFGQGTRLTVV.